This TCR beta chain was identified during a study of vaccination and CD4 T cells after COVID-19. A single count supports this clonotype. Its cognate antigen is unknown. The Oncomine TCR Beta short-read assay was applied to DNA of cultured CD4+ T cells. TCRdb redid the calling of the PCR reads with MiXCR, one entry per CDR3 protein. The repertoire has just over 20,000 distinct CDR3 sequences, approximately 50% of them found once; the top ten carry about 4.9%. Treatment noted: roughly 10-day PBMC culture with coronavirus spike peptide pools or control peptides (ViraFEST assay). Source material: CD4+ T cells from blood, cultured in vitro. This receptor was taken from a human donor who had recovered from COVID-19.

The CDR3 here is CAWSPHRQETQYF. In nucleotides, the CDR3 is TGTGCCTGGTCCCCCCACCGGCAAGAGACCCAGTACTTC. The chain recombines TRBV30 with TRBJ2-5; D is unresolved. This CDR3 comprises 13 residues. The germline CDR1 and CDR2 sequences are GTSNPN and SVGIG (reference sequence). Trimming removed 5 bases from V and 2 bases from J, with 12 bases in between.